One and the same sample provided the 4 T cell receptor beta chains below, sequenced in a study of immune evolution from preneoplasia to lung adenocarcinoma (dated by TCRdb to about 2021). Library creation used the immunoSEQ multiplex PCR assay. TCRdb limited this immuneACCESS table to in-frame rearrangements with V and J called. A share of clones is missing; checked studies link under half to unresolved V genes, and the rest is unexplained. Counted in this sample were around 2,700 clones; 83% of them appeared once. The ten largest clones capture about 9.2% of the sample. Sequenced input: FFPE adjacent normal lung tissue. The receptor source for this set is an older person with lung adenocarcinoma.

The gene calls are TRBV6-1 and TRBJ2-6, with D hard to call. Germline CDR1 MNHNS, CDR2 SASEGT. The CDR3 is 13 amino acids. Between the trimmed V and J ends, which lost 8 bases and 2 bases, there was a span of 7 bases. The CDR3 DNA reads TGTGCCAGCGGACGCACTGGGGCCAACGTCCTGACTTTC. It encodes CASGRTGANVLTF.

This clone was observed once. DNA of the CDR3: TGTGCCAGCTCACCCGACAGGTTACAGCCCCAGCATTTT. This codes for CASSPDRLQPQHF. V and J are TRBV18 and TRBJ1-5; possibly TRBD1 for D (6 bases). Trimming took off 3 bases at V and 7 bases at J, with 10 bases between the two ends. Per the germline V gene, CDR1 is KGHSH and CDR2 is LQKENI. CDR3 length: 13 amino acids.

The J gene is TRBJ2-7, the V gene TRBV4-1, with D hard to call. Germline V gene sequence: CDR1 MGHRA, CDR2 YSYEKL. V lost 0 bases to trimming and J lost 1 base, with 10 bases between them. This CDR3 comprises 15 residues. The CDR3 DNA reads TGCGCCAGCAGCCAAGAAAGCTCGGCGTCCTACGAGCAGTACTTC. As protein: CASSQESSASYEQYF.

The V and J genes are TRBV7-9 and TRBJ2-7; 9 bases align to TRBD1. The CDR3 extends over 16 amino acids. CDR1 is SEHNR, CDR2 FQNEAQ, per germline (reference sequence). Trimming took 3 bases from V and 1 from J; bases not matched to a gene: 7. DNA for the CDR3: TGTGCCAGCAGCTTCCCTGGGGGGACAGGGTCCTACGAGCAGTACTTC. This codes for CASSFPGGTGSYEQYF.